The next 27 T cell receptor beta chains were all read from a single sample in a study of metastatic and nonmetastatic thyroid tumors. MiXCR was used by TCRdb to re-call the PCR reads. The sample has approximately 24,000 clones, more than 20% seen once. Prior to thyroid surgery, none of the patients had received any treatment. The sequencing sample was made of blood. The receptors were gathered from a male donor with papillary thyroid cancer or a benign thyroid nodule (not recorded which). Some clones in this sample may be carry-over from other donors' samples.

This clone was observed at least ten times. The chain employs TRBV2 and TRBJ1-6, with D perhaps TRBD1 (6 bases). This CDR3 is built from 14 residues. Germline V CDR1 and CDR2: SNHLY, FYNNEI. V lost 6 bases, J lost 7 bases, and 13 bases lay in between. The CDR3 region is CASRYRDLNSPLHF. CDR3 in DNA: TGTGCCAGCAGATACAGGGATCTAAATTCACCCCTCCACTTT.

Ten or more counts support this clone. The CDR3 loop reads CASSYRGTPSYEQYF. The CDR3 region has the DNA TGTGCCAGCAGTTATCGCGGGACACCGTCCTACGAGCAGTACTTC. This chain joins TRBV6-5 and TRBJ2-7, with D perhaps TRBD1 or TRBD2 (6 bases each). The CDR3 has 15 amino acids. V lost 3 bases, J lost 1 base, and 13 bases lay in between. CDR1 and CDR2 (germline): MNHEY, SVGAGI.

This clone was seen ten or more times. This chain links TRBV12-3 or TRBV12-4 with TRBJ1-1, with D maybe TRBD1 (6 bases). This CDR3 region has 14 residues. V was trimmed by 6 bases and J by 8 bases, leaving 19 bases between them. The CDR3 region is CASRSTGTTSEAFF. The CDR3 nucleotides are TGTGCCAGCAGGTCAACCGGGACAACCTCGGAAGCTTTCTTT.

In its sample, this clone was seen many times. V usage is TRBV20-1 and J usage is TRBJ2-5, with a tentative D call TRBD2 (6 bases). Germline CDR1 reads DFQATT; CDR2 reads SNEGSKA (reference sequence). Trimming cost V 4 bases and J 2 bases, with 11 bases left between them. The CDR3 is made up of 13 amino acids. This CDR3 reads CSATSSAQETQYF. CDR3 nucleotides: TGCAGTGCTACTTCTAGCGCTCAAGAGACCCAGTACTTC.

J is TRBJ2-7 and V is TRBV27; perhaps TRBD1 as D (5 bases). Trimming shortened V by 7 bases and J by 2 bases, and 12 bases separated the two germline ends. CDR3 length: 13 residues. The germline V gene encodes CDR1 MNHEY and CDR2 SMNVEV (reference sequence). DNA for the CDR3: TGTGCCAGCACCGACCCCAGGGCCTACGAGCAGTACTTC. It specifies CASTDPRAYEQYF.

This chain connects TRBV10-3 to TRBJ2-1; no definite D call. The CDR3 loop spans 14 amino acids. The V end was cut by 10 bases, the J end by 3 bases, with 16 bases between. Looked up from germline, CDR1 is ENHRY and CDR2 is SYGVKD. The chain's CDR3 is CATLYSSIYNEQFF. The CDR3 nucleotides are TGTGCCACCCTCTATTCCTCGATCTACAATGAGCAGTTCTTC.

This clone showed up many times. The chain has TRBV20-1 and TRBJ2-1, with 7 nucleotides matching TRBD1. The V segment lost 4 bases and the J segment 4 bases; nucleotides outside the gene matches: 10. Germline V gene sequence: CDR1 DFQATT, CDR2 SNEGSKA (reference sequence). CDR3 length: 15 amino acids. The CDR3 sequence is CSATKGQGVYNEQFF. CDR3 sequence (DNA): TGCAGTGCTACTAAGGGGCAGGGGGTTTACAATGAGCAGTTCTTC.

The genes are TRBV20-1 and TRBJ2-1; D is perhaps TRBD1 or TRBD2 (5 bases each). Germline V gene data show CDR1 as DFQATT and CDR2 as SNEGSKA (reference sequence). V lost 2 bases and J 4 bases, leaving 15 bases between the germline ends. There are 15 residues in the CDR3. The CDR3, as DNA: TGCAGTGCTAGATTGGGGGATGGCAGATACAATGAGCAGTTCTTC. This codes for CSARLGDGRYNEQFF.

The CDR3 loop reads CASSYREREQFF. The CDR3 nucleotides read TGCGCCAGCAGCTACAGGGAACGAGAGCAGTTCTTC. This chain uses TRBV5-1 with TRBJ2-1; TRBD1 might be the D (6 bases). This CDR3 is built from 12 residues. Germline V gives CDR1 SGHRS, CDR2 YFSETQ. Trimming removed 3 bases from V and 10 bases from J, with 11 bases in between.

This clone was seen at least ten times. This rearrangement joins TRBV10-3 to TRBJ1-1; no firm D call. Between the trimmed V and J ends, which lost 0 bases and 8 bases, there was a span of 7 bases. Germline CDR1 ENHRY, CDR2 SYGVKD. The CDR3 contains 12 residues. In DNA form, the CDR3 reads TGTGCCATCAGTGAGTCGGGTGCAGAAGCTTTCTTT. Its protein is CAISESGAEAFF.

Concerning this clone itself: Other DNA sequences in the sample encode the same CDR3. This chain links TRBV11-2 with TRBJ2-3, with TRBD2 matching 7 bases. CDR1 is SGHAT and CDR2 is FQNNGV in the germline V gene. The CDR3 sequence is 14 residues long. Trimming removed 3 bases from V and 3 bases from J; junction bases left unmatched: 3. The CDR3, as DNA: TGTGCCAGCAGCTTGTCGGGGGGAACAGATACGCAGTATTTT. Amino acid sequence: CASSLSGGTDTQYF.

V is TRBV4-1 and J is TRBJ2-3, with 12 bases fitting TRBD2. This CDR3 has 18 residues. The ends lost 1 base at V and 2 bases at J; junction bases unmatched: 7. CDR1 is MGHRA, CDR2 YSYEKL, per germline. CDR3 protein: CASSQVTSGSVNTDTQYF. As DNA, the CDR3 is TGCGCCAGCAGCCAAGTGACTAGCGGGAGTGTCAACACAGATACGCAGTATTTT.

This clone was detected many times. The rearrangement links TRBV10-3 to TRBJ2-7, with TRBD1 identical over 12 bases. The CDR3 length is 16 residues. Germline CDR1 reads ENHRY; CDR2 reads SYGVKD. Unmatched junction bases numbered 11, after V lost 5 bases and J lost 6 bases. The CDR3: CAISSSGTGGFSEQYF. CDR3 bases: TGTGCCATCAGTTCCTCCGGGACAGGGGGCTTTTCCGAGCAGTACTTC.

This clone was picked up many times. The V and J genes are TRBV10-3 and TRBJ2-5; D gene ambiguous. V lost 0 bases to trimming and J lost 1 base, with 6 bases between them. CDR1 and CDR2 from the germline V gene are ENHRY and SYGVKD. CDR3 size: 14 residues. The chain's CDR3 is CAISESWAQETQYF. Written as DNA, the CDR3 is TGTGCCATCAGTGAGTCGTGGGCCCAAGAGACCCAGTACTTC.

Within the sample, this clone is medium-sized. The chain has TRBV27 and TRBJ2-7; tentative D call: TRBD1 (6 bases). The germline V gene has CDR1 MNHEY and CDR2 SMNVEV (reference sequence). The CDR3 is 15 amino acids. Trimming removed 7 bases at V and 7 bases at J, with 23 bases between. The CDR3 here is CASTHRVGSLGEQYF. In nucleotides, the CDR3 is TGTGCCAGCACCCACAGGGTGGGATCTCTAGGGGAGCAGTACTTC.

Many counts were recorded for this clone. The V and J genes are TRBV28 and TRBJ2-7; no definite D call. This CDR3 comprises 12 residues. Germline V CDR1 and CDR2: MDHEN, SYDVKM. Trimming removed 2 bases from V and 7 bases from J, with 9 bases in between. CDR3 sequence reads: CASSLPPREQYF. CDR3 DNA: TGTGCCAGCAGTTTACCCCCCCGGGAGCAGTACTTC.

This clone occurred many times. The genes are TRBV5-4 and TRBJ1-6; 10 nucleotides align to TRBD1. Trimming removed 2 bases from V and 10 bases from J; junction bases left unmatched: 6. CDR1 is SGHNT and CDR2 is YYREEE in the germline V gene (reference sequence). This CDR3 contains 15 residues. The CDR3 bases are TGTGCCAGCAGCTTCCGACAGGGGGCAGAATCACCCCTCCACTTT. Amino acid sequence: CASSFRQGAESPLHF.

Comments on this clone: The CDR3 carries no conserved terminal phenylalanine or tryptophan, so it likely arises from a read error. The chain couples TRBV7-9 to TRBJ1-1; 7 bases are shared with TRBD1. Germline CDR1 is SEHNR and CDR2 is FQNEAQ (reference sequence). With V trimmed by 1 base and J by 5 bases, 7 bases remained unmatched. The CDR3 runs 15 residues. The CDR3 sequence is CASSLGTGVLTEAFL. DNA for the CDR3: TGTGCCAGCAGCTTAGGGACAGGCGTATTAACTGAAGCTTTCCTT.

This clone was detected ten times or more. This rearrangement joins TRBV5-1 to TRBJ1-2; D gene unclear. Per germline, CDR1 SGHRS and CDR2 YFSETQ. The CDR3 contains 14 residues. The V end was cut by 2 bases, the J end by 5 bases, with 13 bases between. The CDR3 DNA reads TGCGCCAGCAGCTTCGATTCAGGAGGGTATGGCTACACCTTC. This codes for CASSFDSGGYGYTF.

In regard to this clone: The junction and the germline gene differ at one end; a read error may be behind it. V gene TRBV7-3 combines with J gene TRBJ2-1, with D possibly called TRBD1 or TRBD2 (6 bases each). The CDR3 has 14 residues. Germline lookup yields CDR1 SGHTA and CDR2 FQGTGA. The CDR3 loop reads CAISLGGQGHRQFF. In nucleotides, the CDR3 is TGTGCCATCAGCTTAGGGGGGCAGGGTCATCGGCAGTTCTTC. The full variable domain, in which reference TRBV7-3 and TRBJ2-1 provide the parts outside the CDR3, is GAGVSQTPSNKVTEKGKYVELRCDPISGHTALYWYRQSLGQGPEFLIYFQGTGAADDSGLPNDRFFAVRPEGSVSTLKIQRTERGDSAVYLCAISLGGQGHRQFFGPGTRLTVL.

This clone was counted many times. The chain uses TRBV14 and TRBJ1-3; weak D call: TRBD1 (5 bases). Germline CDR1 and CDR2: SGHDN and FVKESK. Deletions cut 8 bases from V and 0 bases from J, with 11 bases between. This CDR3 is built from 14 residues. CDR3: CASRRGASGNTIYF. DNA for the CDR3: TGTGCCAGCCGCCGCGGGGCCTCTGGAAACACCATATATTTT.

This clone was seen repeatedly, ten times or more. The chain recombines TRBV6-1 with TRBJ1-4; 9 nucleotides line up with TRBD1. CDR1 is MNHNS, CDR2 SASEGT, per germline. Trimming cost V 2 bases and J 8 bases; bases outside gene matches: 9. The CDR3 runs 16 residues. The CDR3 DNA reads as TGTGCCAGCAGTGAAAGCTCCGGGACAGGGTACGAAAAACTGTTTTTT. It specifies CASSESSGTGYEKLFF.

Note on this clone: This may stem from a read error, because a much larger clone lies one nucleotide away. The chain carries TRBV3-1 and TRBJ2-1; 12 bases match TRBD2. The CDR3 has 15 amino acids. Per germline, CDR1 LGHDT and CDR2 YNNKEL (reference sequence). DNA for the CDR3: TGTGGCAGCAGCCCCGGGACTAGCGGGTACAATGAGCAGTTCTTC. Translated, it gives CGSSPGTSGYNEQFF.

The genes are TRBV19 and TRBJ2-2; 7 nucleotides agree with TRBD1. Germline V CDR1 and CDR2: LNHDA, SQIVND (reference sequence). The J segment lost 0 bases and the V segment lost 8 bases, leaving 9 bases of the junction unmatched. This CDR3 is 16 amino acids long. The DNA of the CDR3 is TGTGCCAGTTCAGGGGGACCCCGACCGAACACCGGGGAGCTGTTTTTT. Translating it yields CASSGGPRPNTGELFF.

This clone was picked up many times. J is TRBJ1-2 and V is TRBV14; TRBD1 agrees at 12 bases. Germline V gene data show CDR1 as SGHDN and CDR2 as FVKESK. V lost 4 bases and J lost 7; bases outside the gene matches: 10. There are 16 residues in the CDR3. CDR3 sequence reads: CASSLNSGTGGFGYTF. The CDR3, as DNA: TGTGCCAGCAGCCTTAATTCCGGGACAGGGGGCTTTGGCTACACCTTC. Together with reference TRBV14 and TRBJ1-2, the CDR3 gives the full variable domain: EAGVTQFPSHSVIEKGQTVTLRCDPISGHDNLYWYRRVMGKEIKFLLHFVKESKQDESGMPNNRFLAERTGGTYSTLKVQPAELEDSGVYFCASSLNSGTGGFGYTFGSGTRLTVV.

This clone was counted at least ten times. The chain couples TRBV10-1 to TRBJ1-3; no firm D call. V lost 5 bases and J 3 bases, leaving 14 bases between the germline ends. The V gene's germline CDR1 is WNHNN and CDR2 SYGVQD (reference sequence). The CDR3 has 15 residues. The CDR3 reads CASSIDQKNGNTIYF. CDR3 coding DNA: TGCGCCAGCAGTATTGATCAGAAGAATGGAAACACCATATATTTT.

The chain joins TRBV30 to TRBJ1-3, with unresolved D. CDR1 GTSNPN and CDR2 SVGIG come from the germline V gene (reference sequence). Deletions cut 0 bases from V and 0 bases from J, with 9 bases between. This CDR3 region has 15 residues. Written as DNA, the CDR3 is TGTGCCTGGAGTGTACCTGGAGGCTCTGGAAACACCATATATTTT. It is translated as CAWSVPGGSGNTIYF.